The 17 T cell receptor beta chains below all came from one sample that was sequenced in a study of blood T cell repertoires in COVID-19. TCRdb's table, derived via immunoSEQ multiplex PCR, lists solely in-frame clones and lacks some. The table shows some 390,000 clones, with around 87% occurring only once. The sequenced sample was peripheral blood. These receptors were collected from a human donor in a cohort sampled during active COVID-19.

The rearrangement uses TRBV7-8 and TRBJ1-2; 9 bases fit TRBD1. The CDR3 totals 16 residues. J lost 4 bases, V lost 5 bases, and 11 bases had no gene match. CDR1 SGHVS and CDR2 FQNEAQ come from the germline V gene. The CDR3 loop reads CASSLRLPGQGYGYTF. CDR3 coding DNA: TGTGCCAGCAGCCTCCGTCTACCGGGACAGGGCTATGGCTACACCTTC.

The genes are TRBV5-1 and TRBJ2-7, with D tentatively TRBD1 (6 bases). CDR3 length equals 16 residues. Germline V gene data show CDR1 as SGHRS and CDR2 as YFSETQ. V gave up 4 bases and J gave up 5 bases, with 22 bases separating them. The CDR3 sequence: CASSLAYGTRSDEQYF. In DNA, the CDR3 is TGCGCCAGCAGCCTGGCCTACGGGACACGGTCGGACGAGCAGTACTTC.

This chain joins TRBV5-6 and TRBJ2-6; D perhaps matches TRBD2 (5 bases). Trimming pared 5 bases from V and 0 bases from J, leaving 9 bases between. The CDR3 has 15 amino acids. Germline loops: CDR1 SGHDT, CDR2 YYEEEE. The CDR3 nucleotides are TGTGCCAGCAGGTATGGACTCTCTGGGGCCAACGTCCTGACTTTC. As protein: CASRYGLSGANVLTF.

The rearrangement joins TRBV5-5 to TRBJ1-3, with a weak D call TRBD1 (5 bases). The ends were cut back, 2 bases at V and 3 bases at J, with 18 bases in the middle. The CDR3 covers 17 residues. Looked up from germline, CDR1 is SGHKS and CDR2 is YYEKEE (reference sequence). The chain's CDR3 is CASSFGAGAGGGNTIYF. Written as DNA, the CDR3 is TGTGCCAGCAGCTTCGGTGCGGGCGCCGGGGGTGGAAACACCATATATTTT.

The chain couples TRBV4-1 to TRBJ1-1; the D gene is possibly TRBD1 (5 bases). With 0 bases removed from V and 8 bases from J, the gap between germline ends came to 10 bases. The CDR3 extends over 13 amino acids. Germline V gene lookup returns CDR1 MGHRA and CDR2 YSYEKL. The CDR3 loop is CASSQDRDREAFF. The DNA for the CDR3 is TGCGCCAGCAGCCAAGATCGAGACAGAGAAGCTTTCTTT.

The CDR3 region is CASSLQSGTGGSEQFF. DNA of the CDR3: TGCGCCAGCAGCTTGCAGTCCGGGACAGGGGGGAGTGAGCAGTTCTTC. The chain combines TRBV5-1 with TRBJ2-1; 11 nucleotides agree with TRBD1. The trim removed 1 base at V and 9 bases at J, leaving 9 bases unmatched. From germline, CDR1 is SGHRS and CDR2 YFSETQ. The CDR3 spans 16 residues.

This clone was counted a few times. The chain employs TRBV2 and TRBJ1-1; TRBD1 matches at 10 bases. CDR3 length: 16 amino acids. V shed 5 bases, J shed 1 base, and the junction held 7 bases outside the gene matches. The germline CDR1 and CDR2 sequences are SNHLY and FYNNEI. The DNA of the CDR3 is TGTGCCAGCAGTCTTAGACAGGGGGCTCGGAACACTGAAGCTTTCTTT. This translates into CASSLRQGARNTEAFF.

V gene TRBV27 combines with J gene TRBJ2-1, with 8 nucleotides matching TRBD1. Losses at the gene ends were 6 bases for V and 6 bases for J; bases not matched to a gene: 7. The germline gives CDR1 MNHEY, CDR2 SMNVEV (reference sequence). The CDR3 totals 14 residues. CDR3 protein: CASRHRGASNEQFF. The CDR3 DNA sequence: TGTGCCAGCAGACACAGGGGGGCAAGCAATGAGCAGTTCTTC.

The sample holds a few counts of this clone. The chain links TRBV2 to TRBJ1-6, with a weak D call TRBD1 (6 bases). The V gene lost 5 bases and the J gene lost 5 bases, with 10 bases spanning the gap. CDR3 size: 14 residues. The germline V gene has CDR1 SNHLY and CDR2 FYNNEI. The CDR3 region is CASSSRQDNSPLHF. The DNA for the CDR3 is TGTGCCAGCAGTTCAAGACAGGATAATTCACCCCTCCACTTT.

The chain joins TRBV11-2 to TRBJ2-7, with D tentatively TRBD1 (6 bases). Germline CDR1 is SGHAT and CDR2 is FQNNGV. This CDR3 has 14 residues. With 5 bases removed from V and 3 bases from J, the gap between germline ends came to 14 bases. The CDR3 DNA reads TGTGCCAGCAGCCTGACATGGACAGACTACGAGCAGTACTTC. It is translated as CASSLTWTDYEQYF.

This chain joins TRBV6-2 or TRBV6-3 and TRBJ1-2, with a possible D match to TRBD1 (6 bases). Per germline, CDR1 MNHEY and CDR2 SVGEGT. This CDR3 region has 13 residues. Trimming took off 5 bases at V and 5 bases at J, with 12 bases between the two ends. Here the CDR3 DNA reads TGTGCCAGCAGTGACGGACAGTCGTATGGCTACACCTTC. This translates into CASSDGQSYGYTF.

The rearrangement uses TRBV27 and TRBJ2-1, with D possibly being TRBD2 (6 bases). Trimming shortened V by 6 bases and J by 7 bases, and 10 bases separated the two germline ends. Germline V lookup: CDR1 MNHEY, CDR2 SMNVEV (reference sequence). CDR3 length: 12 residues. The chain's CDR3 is CASRTGLNEQFF. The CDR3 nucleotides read TGTGCCAGCAGAACTGGACTAAATGAGCAGTTCTTC.

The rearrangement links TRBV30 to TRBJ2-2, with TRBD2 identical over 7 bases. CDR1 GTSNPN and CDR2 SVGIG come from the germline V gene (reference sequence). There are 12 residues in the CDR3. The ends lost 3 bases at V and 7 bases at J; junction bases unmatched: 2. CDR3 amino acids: CAWRGGIGELFF. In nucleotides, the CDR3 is TGTGCCTGGAGGGGGGGGATCGGGGAGCTGTTTTTT.

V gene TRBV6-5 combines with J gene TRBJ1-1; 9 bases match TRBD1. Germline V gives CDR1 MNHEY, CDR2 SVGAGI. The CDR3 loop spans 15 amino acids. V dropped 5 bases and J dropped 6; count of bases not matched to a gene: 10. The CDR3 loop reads CASSQSRDREPEAFF. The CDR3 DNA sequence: TGTGCCAGCAGTCAGTCCCGGGACAGGGAGCCTGAAGCTTTCTTT.

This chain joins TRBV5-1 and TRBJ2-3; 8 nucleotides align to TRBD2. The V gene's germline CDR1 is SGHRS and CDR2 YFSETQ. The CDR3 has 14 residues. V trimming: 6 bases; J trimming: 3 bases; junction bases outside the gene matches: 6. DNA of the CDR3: TGCGCCAGCACTCTAGCGGGTAGAACAGATACGCAGTATTTT. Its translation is CASTLAGRTDTQYF.

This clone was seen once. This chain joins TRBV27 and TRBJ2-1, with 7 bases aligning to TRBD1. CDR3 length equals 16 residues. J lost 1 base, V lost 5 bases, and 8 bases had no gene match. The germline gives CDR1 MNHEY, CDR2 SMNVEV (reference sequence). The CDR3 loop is CASSSPGQASYNEQFF. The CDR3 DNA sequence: TGTGCCAGCAGTAGCCCAGGACAGGCATCCTACAATGAGCAGTTCTTC.

CDR3 protein: CAWSQGRGELGQYF. In DNA form, the CDR3 reads TGTGCCTGGAGTCAGGGGAGGGGGGAATTGGGGCAGTACTTC. The V call is TRBV30, the J call TRBJ2-7; possible D gene TRBD2, 7 bases. The CDR3 is 14 amino acids. Germline CDR1 is GTSNPN and CDR2 is SVGIG (reference sequence). V dropped 2 bases and J dropped 9 bases, with 20 bases sitting between them.